The entry below describes one TCR beta chain. Its antigen is not identified. These data belong to a study of T cells in severe cutaneous drug reactions. Whole-study findings and limits: Carbamazepine-induced Stevens-Johnson syndrome or toxic epidermal necrolysis patients showed strongly raised TRBV12-4, 30% to 40% in blister cells and around 5% in PBMC.

The patients sequenced had a carbamazepine-induced Stevens-Johnson syndrome or toxic epidermal necrolysis reaction. TCR subtype-specific primers in iRepertoire multiplex PCR prepared libraries for bulk and single-cell sequencing. TCRdb processed the multiplex PCR reads again and assigns one entry to each CDR3 protein, with no DNA. Its table lists more than 5,500 distinct CDR3 sequences. Germline V gene data show CDR1 as SGHDT and CDR2 as YYEEEE. The CDR3 is 16 amino acids. The receptor's source is a human donor with toxic epidermal necrolysis, a severe cutaneous drug reaction. J is TRBJ1-2 and V is TRBV5-6; the TCRdb call, TRBD1, lacks DNA for checking. The sequenced sample was cells from a skin blister. The CDR3 sequence is CASQRAGELPNYGYTF.